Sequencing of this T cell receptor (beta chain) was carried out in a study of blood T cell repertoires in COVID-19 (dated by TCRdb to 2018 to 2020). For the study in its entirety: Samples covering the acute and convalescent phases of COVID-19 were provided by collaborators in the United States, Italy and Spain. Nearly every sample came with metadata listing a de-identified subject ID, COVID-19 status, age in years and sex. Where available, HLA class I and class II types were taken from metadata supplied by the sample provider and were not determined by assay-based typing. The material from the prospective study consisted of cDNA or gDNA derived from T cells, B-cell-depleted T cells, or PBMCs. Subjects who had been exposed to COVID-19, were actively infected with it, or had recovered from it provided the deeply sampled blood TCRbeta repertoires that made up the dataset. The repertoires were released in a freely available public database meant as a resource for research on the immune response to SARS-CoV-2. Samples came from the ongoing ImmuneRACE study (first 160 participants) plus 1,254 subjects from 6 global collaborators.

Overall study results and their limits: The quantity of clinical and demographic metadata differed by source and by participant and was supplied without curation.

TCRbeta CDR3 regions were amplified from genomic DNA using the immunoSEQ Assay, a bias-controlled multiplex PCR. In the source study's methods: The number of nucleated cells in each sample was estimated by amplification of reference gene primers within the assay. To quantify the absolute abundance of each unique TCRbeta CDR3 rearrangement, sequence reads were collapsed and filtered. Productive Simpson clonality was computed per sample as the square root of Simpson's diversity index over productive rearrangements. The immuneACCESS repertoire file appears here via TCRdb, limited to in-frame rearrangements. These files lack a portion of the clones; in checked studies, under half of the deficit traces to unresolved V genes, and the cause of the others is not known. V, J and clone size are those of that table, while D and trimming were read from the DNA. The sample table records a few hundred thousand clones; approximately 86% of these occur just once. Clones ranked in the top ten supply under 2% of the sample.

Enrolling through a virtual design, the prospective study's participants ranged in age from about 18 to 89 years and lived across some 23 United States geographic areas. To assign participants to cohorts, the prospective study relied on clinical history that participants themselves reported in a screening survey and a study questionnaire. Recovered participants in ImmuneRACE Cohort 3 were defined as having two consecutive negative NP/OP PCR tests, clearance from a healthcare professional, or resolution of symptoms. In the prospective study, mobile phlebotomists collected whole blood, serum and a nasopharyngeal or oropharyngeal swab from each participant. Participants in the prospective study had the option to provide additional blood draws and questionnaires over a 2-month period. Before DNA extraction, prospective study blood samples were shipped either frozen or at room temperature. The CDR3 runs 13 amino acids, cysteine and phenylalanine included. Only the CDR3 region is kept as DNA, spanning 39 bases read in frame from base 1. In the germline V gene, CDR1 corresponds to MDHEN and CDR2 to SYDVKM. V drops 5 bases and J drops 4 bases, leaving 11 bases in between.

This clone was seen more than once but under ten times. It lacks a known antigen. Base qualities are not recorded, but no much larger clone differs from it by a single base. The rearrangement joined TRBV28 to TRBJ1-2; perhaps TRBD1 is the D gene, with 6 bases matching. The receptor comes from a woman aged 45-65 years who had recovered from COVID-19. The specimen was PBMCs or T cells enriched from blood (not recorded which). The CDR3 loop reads CASSTGQGYGYTF. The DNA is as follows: TGTGCCAGCAGTACAGGGCAGGGCTATGGCTACACCTTC.